This TCR beta chain was retrieved from a study of T cells in narcolepsy. Study overall: Donors had narcolepsy type 1 or type 2, or were healthy controls.

Germline CDR1 reads MDHEN; CDR2 reads SYDVKM. Trimming took off 6 bases at V and 7 bases at J, with 15 bases between the two ends. This CDR3 is built from 13 residues. The assay was immunoSEQ multiplex PCR, and TCRdb's table has in-frame clones only and misses some. The sample lists 30,000 or so clones, about four fifths occurring once. About this clone itself: Its antigen is unknown.

General study findings and limits: Reportedly, autoreactive clonotypes were serially detected in patients' blood but not controls'. HCRT-specific and TRIB2-specific autoreactive clonotypes appeared among same-patient CSF and blood CD4+ clonotypes.

The source of this sequence is a human donor with narcolepsy. The chain combines TRBV28 with TRBJ1-2; D not resolved. The sample taken for sequencing was CD45RA- memory CD4+ T cells from PBMCs. The CDR3 DNA reads as TGTGCCAGCAGCTCCGTGGGGAGCGGTGGCTACACCTTC. Protein product: CASSSVGSGGYTF.